This TCR beta chain was identified during a study of tumor-infiltrating lymphocytes in primary liver carcinoma. Study-level points and caveats: Relative to tumor region pairs, the tumor-adjacent and tumor-blood pairs showed overlap that was lower.

The researchers produced TCR beta cDNA from approximately 550 ng total RNA with a constant-region primer. Three-round nested multiplex PCR performed with slightly modified ARM-PCR produced the TCR beta libraries. Running roughly 10 cycles apiece, the first two PCR rounds relied on TRBV1-TRBV30 forward primers together with a C-beta reverse primer. MiXCR, applied by TCRdb to the multiplex PCR reads, yields one record per CDR3 protein. The table records fewer than 200,000 distinct CDR3 sequences, about 85% of them present only once. The CDR3 is made up of 15 amino acids. Germline CDR1 is SGHAT and CDR2 is FQNNGV. The approximately 17-32 mg bulk tissue piece was not sorted before simultaneous RNA and DNA extraction. Comment on this clonotype: Its target is unknown. The junction departs from germline at one end; a sequencing error may be responsible.

Source material: tumor tissue from primary liver carcinoma. The gene calls are TRBV11-2 and TRBJ2-7; D unresolved. The TCR sequence derives from a man aged 40-55 years with primary liver carcinoma and hepatitis B virus infection. CDR3 residues: CVSSLGIRSTEEQYF. Here the CDR3 DNA reads TGTGTCAGCAGCTTGGGAATAAGGTCTACGGAAGAGCAGTACTTC.